This T cell receptor beta chain was identified during a study of blood T cell repertoires in COVID-19. As for the study in general: Acute-phase and convalescent COVID-19 samples originated in the United States, Italy and Spain.

This clone appeared a single time. CDR1 is MDHEN and CDR2 is SYDVKM in the germline V gene. The germline V and J ends were trimmed by 4 bases and 2 bases, with 17 bases remaining between them. This CDR3 spans 17 amino acids. How the authors handled the data: By means of reference gene primer amplification, nucleated cell counts were estimated. Clones were read by immunoSEQ multiplex PCR, and TCRdb kept only the in-frame ones, dropping some. The V and J calls and clone size are taken from that table; D and trimming were inferred from the DNA. The table shows about 140,000 clones, with about 83% occurring only once.

Sequenced material: peripheral blood. The clonotype was recovered from a human donor in a cohort sampled during active COVID-19. The rearrangement links TRBV28 to TRBJ1-4; D unclear. The CDR3 DNA sequence: TGTGCCAGCAGTTCCTTCCTGAGTTTCGCTACTAATGAAAAACTGTTTTTT. Protein: CASSSFLSFATNEKLFF.